This T cell receptor beta chain was documented in a study of shared clonotypes between healthy human individuals. The naive CD8 population came from CD45RO-negative cells selected for CCR7, without terminally differentiated effector memory CD45RA+ cells. Sequencing used immunoSEQ multiplex PCR; TCRdb keeps in-frame clones, though not all of them. Here the sample spans more than 2 million clones, around 95% being singletons. Trimming removed 2 bases from V and 5 bases from J, with 15 bases in between. In germline, CDR1 is MDHEN, CDR2 SYDVKM. CDR3 length equals 15 residues. This clonotype was sampled from a man aged 18 to 30 in good health. Some clones in this sample may be carry-over from other donors' samples. J is TRBJ1-1 and V is TRBV28; no definite D call. Sequences were obtained from naive CD8+ T cells from PBMCs. The CDR3 protein is CASSLEQGSGTEAFF. The CDR3 DNA reads as TGTGCCAGCAGTTTAGAGCAAGGTAGTGGGACTGAAGCTTTCTTT.